A selection of T cell receptor beta chains follows, all from one sample in a study of blood T cell repertoires in COVID-19. Clones were sequenced by immunoSEQ multiplex PCR, and TCRdb holds only the in-frame ones, with some missing. The repertoire holds hundreds of thousands of clones, about 85% seen once, with roughly 14% in the top ten. The sequencing input was peripheral blood. The receptors derive from a human donor in a cohort sampled during active COVID-19. CDR3s include the opening cysteine and the closing phenylalanine or tryptophan. D genes are given only for firm matches. Not all rows give a size; the values are once, few, many and, for expanded clones, a class.

j_call: TRBJ2-4; d_call: -; clone_size: -; v_call: TRBV18; cdr3_aa: CASSPRTGQRVKNIQYF; cdr3_nt: TGTGCCAGCTCACCACGCACAGGGCAAAGGGTCAAAAACATTCAGTACTTC
j_call: TRBJ2-1; d_call: TRBD2; clone_size: -; v_call: TRBV4-1; cdr3_aa: CASSQGGRNNEQFF; cdr3_nt: TGCGCCAGCAGCCAGGGCGGGAGGAACAATGAGCAGTTCTTC
j_call: TRBJ2-1; d_call: TRBD1; clone_size: -; v_call: TRBV6-5; cdr3_aa: CASSYLGTGNDEQFF; cdr3_nt: TGTGCCAGCAGTTACCTTGGGACAGGGAACGATGAGCAGTTCTTC
j_call: TRBJ1-5; d_call: -; clone_size: -; v_call: TRBV12-5; cdr3_aa: CASGKGGNQPQHF; cdr3_nt: TGTGCTAGTGGTAAGGGAGGGAATCAGCCCCAGCATTTT
j_call: TRBJ1-2; d_call: -; clone_size: -; v_call: TRBV19; cdr3_aa: CASSTQQGGVNYGYTF; cdr3_nt: TGTGCCAGTAGTACTCAGCAGGGAGGAGTTAACTATGGCTACACCTTC
j_call: TRBJ2-7; d_call: TRBD1; clone_size: -; v_call: TRBV4-1; cdr3_aa: CASSRPGQGVYEQYF; cdr3_nt: TGCGCCAGCAGCCGCCCGGGACAGGGAGTCTACGAGCAGTACTTC
j_call: TRBJ1-2; d_call: TRBD1; clone_size: -; v_call: TRBV7-9; cdr3_aa: CASSLPSGQHIYGYTF; cdr3_nt: TGTGCCAGCAGCTTACCTTCGGGACAGCATATCTATGGCTACACCTTC
j_call: TRBJ1-1; d_call: -; clone_size: -; v_call: TRBV3-1/TRBV3-2; cdr3_aa: CASSQDSMNTEAFF; cdr3_nt: TGTGCCAGCAGCCAAGACAGTATGAACACTGAAGCTTTCTTT
j_call: TRBJ1-2; d_call: TRBD1; clone_size: -; v_call: TRBV18; cdr3_aa: CASSPDRAYGYTF; cdr3_nt: TGTGCCAGCTCACCCGACAGGGCTTATGGCTACACCTTC
j_call: TRBJ2-3; d_call: TRBD2; clone_size: few; v_call: TRBV7-2; cdr3_aa: CASTGRGTSATDTQYF; cdr3_nt: TGTGCCAGCACCGGGCGAGGGACTAGCGCCACAGATACGCAGTATTTT
j_call: TRBJ1-5; d_call: -; clone_size: -; v_call: TRBV5-4; cdr3_aa: CASSPDSNQPQHF; cdr3_nt: TGTGCCAGCAGCCCAGACTCAAATCAGCCCCAGCATTTT
j_call: TRBJ2-1; d_call: TRBD1; clone_size: -; v_call: TRBV7-2; cdr3_aa: CASSLYGTGAYNEQFF; cdr3_nt: TGTGCCAGCAGCTTGTACGGGACAGGGGCCTACAATGAGCAGTTCTTC
j_call: TRBJ2-7; d_call: TRBD1; clone_size: -; v_call: TRBV12-5; cdr3_aa: CASGLERQGVEEQYF; cdr3_nt: TGTGCTAGTGGTTTGGAGCGACAGGGTGTCGAGGAGCAGTACTTC
j_call: TRBJ2-1; d_call: TRBD2; clone_size: once; v_call: TRBV10-3; cdr3_aa: CAIKRGGIGNEQFF; cdr3_nt: TGTGCCATCAAGCGCGGGGGTATAGGCAATGAGCAGTTCTTC
j_call: TRBJ2-1; d_call: TRBD2; clone_size: -; v_call: TRBV4-2; cdr3_aa: CASSQFSGSLNEQFF; cdr3_nt: TGTGCCAGCAGCCAGTTTAGCGGGAGTCTAAATGAGCAGTTCTTC
j_call: TRBJ2-7; d_call: -; clone_size: -; v_call: TRBV28; cdr3_aa: CASSWASSYEQYF; cdr3_nt: TGTGCCAGCAGCTGGGCGAGCTCCTACGAGCAGTACTTC
j_call: TRBJ1-2; d_call: -; clone_size: -; v_call: TRBV5-1; cdr3_aa: CASSWTVSYGYTF; cdr3_nt: TGCGCCAGCAGCTGGACAGTTTCGTATGGCTACACCTTC
j_call: TRBJ1-1; d_call: -; clone_size: -; v_call: TRBV9; cdr3_aa: CASSDGRDTEAFF; cdr3_nt: TGTGCCAGCAGCGACGGGCGGGACACTGAAGCTTTCTTT
j_call: TRBJ1-2; d_call: -; clone_size: -; v_call: TRBV18; cdr3_aa: CASSPSTGTGSYTF; cdr3_nt: TGTGCCAGCTCACCATCTACAGGGACCGGGAGCTACACCTTC
j_call: TRBJ1-5; d_call: -; clone_size: -; v_call: TRBV9; cdr3_aa: CASSASGINQPQHF; cdr3_nt: TGTGCCAGCAGCGCGAGCGGGATTAATCAGCCCCAGCATTTT
j_call: TRBJ1-2; d_call: -; clone_size: -; v_call: TRBV23-1; cdr3_aa: CASTTDGLVGYGYTF; cdr3_nt: TGCGCCAGCACCACAGATGGGCTTGTTGGCTATGGCTACACCTTC
j_call: TRBJ2-2; d_call: TRBD2; clone_size: few; v_call: TRBV2; cdr3_aa: CASKKAGANTGELFF; cdr3_nt: TGTGCCAGTAAAAAAGCGGGAGCGAACACCGGGGAGCTGTTTTTT